The clone carrying this T cell receptor beta chain appeared many times. The antigen remains unidentified. Combining iRepertoire HTBI primers with Arm-PCR of CDR3 regions, the authors built TCR beta libraries. As originally analysed: Overall, samples carried roughly 60 TRBV and approximately 14 TRBJ segments. MiXCR was run by TCRdb on the multiplex PCR reads, yielding one entry per CDR3 protein. It is TCRdb's table, rather than the study itself, that gives the V and J calls and clone size. This table has some 470,000 distinct CDR3 sequences, 20% to 25% appearing once. The sample is drawn from a study of regulatory T cells in long-lasting Graves disease. Overall study findings and caveats: Favored gene segments in persistent disease were TRBV28, TRBJ1-2 and TRBJ2-5. Possibly, accuracy suffered from the small sample size.

Documented time point: persistent/refractory GD, antithyroid drugs over 5 years with positive TRAb. The TCR library was prepared using RNA isolated from PBMCs. CDR3 length equals 18 residues. With 5 bases removed from V and 0 bases from J, the gap between germline ends came to 22 bases. The sequence derives from a female donor with Graves disease. The chain is built from TRBV12-3 or TRBV12-4 and TRBJ1-2; D not resolved. The sequencing here drew on peripheral blood mononuclear cells (PBMCs), taken when the disease was refractory, from a patient treated with antithyroid drugs. CDR3 DNA: TGTGCCAGCAGTCCCAGTCCGGGCGAAATCCAAGCTAACTATGGCTACACCTTC. Translation: CASSPSPGEIQANYGYTF.